This entry lists 24 T cell receptor beta chains sequenced from one sample in a study of OX40 agonist ivuxolimab in advanced cancers. TCRdb's table, derived via immunoSEQ multiplex PCR, lists solely in-frame clones and lacks some. This repertoire shows about 41,000 clones, roughly 77% found once; its top ten account for 2.6%. The material was CD4+ or CD8+ T cells sorted from blood, obtained in a trial of the OX40 agonist ivuxolimab. The receptors shown here come from an adult with an advanced solid tumor such as melanoma, head and neck, liver or kidney cancer.

This clone was seen once. The chain recombines TRBV5-4 with TRBJ2-5; 13 bases align to TRBD2. Trimming at V came to 0 bases and at J to 4 bases, leaving 0 bases not matched to a gene. Germline assignment: CDR1 SGHNT and CDR2 YYREEE (reference sequence). The CDR3 is 15 residues long. The CDR3: CASSLGLAGGETQYF. In nucleotides, the CDR3 is TGTGCCAGCAGCTTGGGACTAGCGGGAGGAGAGACCCAGTACTTC. The full variable domain, with the rest looked up from reference TRBV5-4 and TRBJ2-5, is ETGVTQSPTHLIKTRGQQVTLRCSSQSGHNTVSWYQQALGQGPQFIFQYYREEENGRGNFPPRFSGLQFPNYSSELNVNALELDDSALYLCASSLGLAGGETQYFGPGTRLLVL.

The chain links TRBV7-2 to TRBJ2-1; maybe TRBD2 (5 bases). Trimming pared 4 bases from V and 10 bases from J, leaving 17 bases between. CDR1 SGHTA and CDR2 FQGNSA come from the germline V gene. CDR3 length: 14 amino acids. The CDR3 nucleotides read TGTGCCAGCAGCTATTTATATACTAGAGGGGAGCAGTTCTTC. Translation: CASSYLYTRGEQFF.

This rearrangement joins TRBV18 to TRBJ1-1; a weak D match, TRBD1 (5 bases). The CDR3 is 14 residues long. Germline V lookup: CDR1 KGHSH, CDR2 LQKENI. Trimming removed 6 bases from V and 0 bases from J, with 11 bases in between. The DNA for the CDR3 is TGTGCCAGCTCCCCTGACAGATTGAACACTGAAGCTTTCTTT. Its protein product is CASSPDRLNTEAFF.

The rearrangement joins TRBV14 to TRBJ2-7, with D perhaps matching TRBD1 (5 bases). The CDR3 totals 13 residues. Germline V CDR1 and CDR2: SGHDN, FVKESK. Between the trimmed V and J ends, which lost 1 base and 5 bases, there was a span of 9 bases. This CDR3 reads CASSQAGNHEQYV. In DNA, the CDR3 is TGTGCCAGCAGCCAAGCAGGGAACCACGAGCAGTACGTC.

The chain carries TRBV2 and TRBJ2-1; the match to TRBD2 covers 7 bases. The CDR3 is made up of 14 amino acids. Trimming took 4 bases from V and 8 from J; bases not matched to a gene: 8. Looked up from germline, CDR1 is SNHLY and CDR2 is FYNNEI. In DNA form, the CDR3 reads TGTGCCAGCAGTGCACTAGCGAGAATGGATGAGCAGTTCTTC. Translating gives CASSALARMDEQFF.

The chain uses TRBV5-6 and TRBJ1-2; D is unclear. CDR1 is SGHDT and CDR2 is YYEEEE in the germline V gene. Trimming shortened V by 1 base and J by 4 bases, and 17 bases separated the two germline ends. CDR3 length equals 16 residues. The chain's CDR3 is CASSLTDSTALYGYTF. In DNA form, the CDR3 reads TGTGCCAGCAGCTTGACCGATAGTACGGCCCTCTATGGCTACACCTTC.

V and J are TRBV5-4 and TRBJ2-3, with 11 bases identical to TRBD2. The V gene's germline CDR1 is SGHNT and CDR2 YYREEE (reference sequence). V gave up 4 bases and J gave up 4 bases; unmatched junction bases: 8. This CDR3 has 16 amino acids. The CDR3 region has the DNA TGTGCCAGCAGCGCGACTAGCGGGACTACACCAGATACGCAGTATTTT. Translated, it gives CASSATSGTTPDTQYF.

This clone was observed a few times. The rearrangement uses TRBV4-1 and TRBJ1-4; D is perhaps TRBD1 (5 bases). CDR3 length equals 14 residues. Trimming shortened V by 5 bases and J by 7 bases, and 14 bases separated the two germline ends. The germline V gene has CDR1 MGHRA and CDR2 YSYEKL. The chain's CDR3 is CASSETGRSEKLFF. As DNA, the CDR3 is TGCGCCAGCAGCGAGACGGGACGCAGTGAAAAACTGTTTTTT.

V and J are TRBV7-9 and TRBJ2-2, with TRBD1 as a possible D gene (5 bases). With 2 bases removed from V and 7 bases from J, the gap between germline ends came to 14 bases. The germline CDR1 and CDR2 sequences are SEHNR and FQNEAQ (reference sequence). This CDR3 has 15 residues. The chain's CDR3 is CASSLISGKVGELFF. CDR3 bases: TGTGCCAGCAGCTTAATTTCAGGGAAGGTCGGGGAGCTGTTTTTT.

This clone was seen more than once but under ten times. The chain links TRBV10-3 to TRBJ2-7; TRBD1 matches 7 bases. This CDR3 spans 14 amino acids. The V and J ends lost 6 bases and 6 bases, in that order; junction bases with no gene match: 11. Germline V gives CDR1 ENHRY, CDR2 SYGVKD. The CDR3 region has the DNA TGTGCCATCAGGTCAGACAGGGAAGGTATCGAGCAGTACTTC. Translation gives CAIRSDREGIEQYF.

The rearrangement links TRBV5-4 to TRBJ2-2; 11 nucleotides align to TRBD2. Per germline, CDR1 SGHNT and CDR2 YYREEE (reference sequence). The V gene end was trimmed by 0 bases and the J gene end by 6 bases; junction bases not matched to a gene: 1. The CDR3 sequence is 15 residues long. CDR3 sequence: CASSLGSGRAGELFF. CDR3 DNA: TGTGCCAGCAGCTTGGGTAGCGGGAGGGCCGGGGAGCTGTTTTTT.

This clone is a singleton in its sample. The rearrangement joins TRBV2 to TRBJ2-7; 12 nucleotides line up with TRBD2. Germline lookup yields CDR1 SNHLY and CDR2 FYNNEI. V shed 4 bases and J 7 bases; nucleotides not matched to a gene: 5. The CDR3 sequence is 14 residues long. The CDR3 loop is CASSGLAGVGEQYF. CDR3 in DNA: TGTGCCAGCAGTGGACTAGCGGGAGTGGGGGAGCAGTACTTC.

In this sample, this clone turned up a few times. The rearrangement uses TRBV4-3 and TRBJ1-1; D ambiguous. Trimming removed 0 bases at V and 4 bases at J, with 9 bases between. CDR1 LGHNA and CDR2 YSLEER come from the germline V gene. The CDR3 loop spans 14 amino acids. The CDR3 is CASSQELDGTEAFF. In nucleotides, the CDR3 is TGCGCCAGCAGCCAAGAACTTGACGGCACTGAAGCTTTCTTT.

This clone was recorded once. The V gene is TRBV7-3, the J gene TRBJ2-7, with 8 positions matching TRBD2. The CDR3 spans 15 residues. V shed 2 bases and J 2 bases; nucleotides not matched to a gene: 5. Germline CDR1 reads SGHTA; CDR2 reads FQGTGA. Written as DNA, the CDR3 is TGTGCCAGCAGCTTAGAGGGTAGCGGGGCCTACGAGCAGTACTTC. It encodes CASSLEGSGAYEQYF. The entire variable domain, with the rest obtained from reference TRBV7-3 and TRBJ2-7, is as follows: GAGVSQTPSNKVTEKGKYVELRCDPISGHTALYWYRQSLGQGPEFLIYFQGTGAADDSGLPNDRFFAVRPEGSVSTLKIQRTERGDSAVYLCASSLEGSGAYEQYFGPGTRLTVT.

The gene calls are TRBV6-5 and TRBJ2-7; D perhaps matches TRBD1 (6 bases). V gave up 6 bases and J gave up 6 bases, with 9 bases separating them. CDR1 MNHEY and CDR2 SVGAGI come from the germline V gene. The CDR3 is 11 amino acids. The CDR3 DNA reads as TGTGCCAGCAGCCAGGGGTCCGAGCAGTACTTC. Translating gives CASSQGSEQYF.

This chain links TRBV6-4 with TRBJ2-3; TRBD2 agrees at 9 bases. The V gene's germline CDR1 is MRHNA and CDR2 SNTAGT. This CDR3 comprises 16 residues. Trimming removed 5 bases from V and 2 bases from J; junction bases left unmatched: 8. The CDR3 region is CASSSGSGSITDTQYF. The CDR3 bases are TGTGCCAGCAGTTCAGGTAGCGGGAGTATCACAGATACGCAGTATTTT.

The genes are TRBV19 and TRBJ1-5; D gene ambiguous. The CDR3 is made up of 14 amino acids. Trimming removed 3 bases at V and 5 bases at J, with 11 bases between. Per germline, CDR1 LNHDA and CDR2 SQIVND (reference sequence). CDR3 residues: CASSITGKDQPQHF. The DNA for the CDR3 is TGTGCCAGTAGTATCACGGGGAAGGATCAGCCCCAGCATTTT.

The chain has TRBV20-1 and TRBJ1-2, with D possibly matching TRBD1 (5 bases). The CDR3 is 11 amino acids. V lost 7 bases to trimming and J lost 4 bases, with 10 bases between them. Germline values: CDR1 DFQATT, CDR2 SNEGSKA (reference sequence). CDR3 residues: CSVGEGYGYTF. The CDR3 DNA follows: TGCAGTGTAGGGGAGGGCTATGGCTACACCTTC.

V gene TRBV6-1 combines with J gene TRBJ1-1; possible D gene TRBD1, 5 bases. The CDR3 runs 12 residues. CDR1 and CDR2 (germline): MNHNS, SASEGT. Trimming cost V 4 bases and J 11 bases, with 14 bases left between them. CDR3 amino acids: CASSVRQGDAFF. DNA for the CDR3: TGTGCCAGCAGTGTTCGGCAGGGTGATGCTTTCTTT.

This chain joins TRBV9 and TRBJ2-5; D is perhaps TRBD1 (7 bases). The J call could be wrong; TRBJ2-7 is a better fit for the DNA end. Germline V CDR1 and CDR2: SGDLS, YYNGEE. CDR3 size: 15 residues. CDR3 protein: CASSVGNRGGDEQYF. The CDR3 DNA reads as TGTGCCAGCAGCGTAGGGAACAGGGGAGGTGACGAGCAGTACTTC.

The J gene is TRBJ1-2, the V gene TRBV16; 7 nucleotides align to TRBD1. Germline lookup yields CDR1 KGHSY and CDR2 FQNENV. The trim removed 0 bases at V and 5 bases at J, leaving 3 bases unmatched. CDR3 length: 14 residues. CDR3 nucleotides: TGTGCCAGCAGCCAATCGCCACAGGGGTATGGCTACACCTTC. Translated: CASSQSPQGYGYTF.

The V gene is TRBV7-3, the J gene TRBJ1-1, with TRBD1 matching 8 bases. Germline CDR1 and CDR2: SGHTA and FQGTGA. V was pared by 5 bases and J by 3 bases, with 5 bases of the junction left unmatched. The CDR3 loop spans 14 amino acids. The CDR3 here is CASSTTGVDTEAFF. The CDR3 DNA reads as TGTGCCAGCAGCACGACAGGGGTCGACACTGAAGCTTTCTTT.

The genes are TRBV18 and TRBJ2-5; unclear D gene. Trimming took off 3 bases at V and 2 bases at J, with 13 bases between the two ends. CDR3 size: 15 residues. CDR1 and CDR2 from the germline V gene are KGHSH and LQKENI. In DNA form, the CDR3 reads TGTGCCAGCTCACCGTTCGAAGATTCACAAGAGACCCAGTACTTC. Amino acids: CASSPFEDSQETQYF. The entire variable domain, with the rest obtained from reference TRBV18 and TRBJ2-5, is as follows: NAGVMQNPRHLVRRRGQEARLRCSPMKGHSHVYWYRQLPEEGLKFMVYLQKENIIDESGMPKERFSAEFPKEGPSILRIQQVVRGDSAAYFCASSPFEDSQETQYFGPGTRLLVL.

The chain carries TRBV7-6 and TRBJ2-1; 14 bases agree with TRBD2. Germline V lookup: CDR1 SGHVS, CDR2 FNYEAQ. Unmatched junction bases numbered 7, after V lost 5 bases and J lost 7 bases. The CDR3 runs to 16 residues. CDR3 protein: CASSPGGLAGVNEQFF. The CDR3 DNA sequence: TGTGCCAGCAGCCCAGGGGGACTAGCGGGAGTGAATGAGCAGTTCTTC.